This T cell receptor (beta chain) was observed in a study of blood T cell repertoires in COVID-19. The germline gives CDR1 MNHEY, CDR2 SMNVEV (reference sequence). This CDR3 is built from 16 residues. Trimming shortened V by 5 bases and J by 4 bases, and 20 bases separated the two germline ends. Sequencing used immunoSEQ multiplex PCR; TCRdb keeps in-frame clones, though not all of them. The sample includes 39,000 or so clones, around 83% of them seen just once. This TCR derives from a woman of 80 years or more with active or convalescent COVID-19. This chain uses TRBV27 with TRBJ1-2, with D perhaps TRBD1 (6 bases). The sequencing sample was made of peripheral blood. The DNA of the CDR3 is TGTGCCAGCAGTATCCTCAAGGGCGGGGGCTCCTATGGCTACACCTTC. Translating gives CASSILKGGGSYGYTF.